A single sample gave rise to the 17 T cell receptor beta chains below, sequenced in a study of blood T cell repertoires in COVID-19. Sequencing used immunoSEQ multiplex PCR; TCRdb keeps in-frame clones, though not all of them. The data contain around 97,000 clones, over 75% of them seen just once; the ten biggest clones take up 6.2%. Sequenced material: peripheral blood. These receptors were obtained from a human donor in a cohort sampled during active COVID-19.

The CDR3 loop reads CASSQDRVNYGYTF. The DNA for the CDR3 is TGCGCCAGCAGCCAAGACAGGGTCAACTATGGCTACACCTTC. The V call is TRBV4-1, the J call TRBJ1-2; D is perhaps TRBD1 (5 bases). The V gene's germline CDR1 is MGHRA and CDR2 YSYEKL. This CDR3 comprises 14 residues. V was shortened by 0 bases and J by 2 bases, with 7 bases between the two germline ends.

This clone was counted only a few times. This chain joins TRBV28 and TRBJ2-1; D might be TRBD2 (6 bases). The CDR3 is 14 amino acids. Germline loops: CDR1 MDHEN, CDR2 SYDVKM. Trimming pared 6 bases from V and 4 bases from J, leaving 13 bases between. The CDR3 reads CASSSAGPYNEQFF. CDR3 DNA sequence: TGTGCCAGCAGCTCTGCGGGACCTTACAATGAGCAGTTCTTC.

This chain links TRBV28 with TRBJ1-5, with 7 bases matching TRBD1. Per the germline V gene, CDR1 is MDHEN and CDR2 is SYDVKM. The V gene end was trimmed by 3 bases and the J gene end by 4 bases; junction bases not matched to a gene: 3. The CDR3 is made up of 14 amino acids. The CDR3, as DNA: TGTGCCAGCAGTTTCAGGGGGTTAAATCAGCCCCAGCATTTT. Its translation: CASSFRGLNQPQHF. The full variable domain, rest sourced from reference TRBV28 and TRBJ1-5, is DVKVTQSSRYLVKRTGEKVFLECVQDMDHENMFWYRQDPGLGLRLIYFSYDVKMKEKGDIPEGYSVSREKKERFSLILESASTNQTSMYLCASSFRGLNQPQHFGDGTRLSIL.

The rearrangement uses TRBV10-3 and TRBJ2-2, with no clear D. V was shortened by 3 bases and J by 6 bases, with 14 bases between the two germline ends. Germline V lookup: CDR1 ENHRY, CDR2 SYGVKD. The length of the CDR3 is 15 residues. The CDR3 region has the DNA TGTGCCATCAGTGAAGGATTTGGAGAGGCCGGGGAGCTGTTTTTT. Protein: CAISEGFGEAGELFF.

The V and J genes are TRBV5-1 and TRBJ2-7; TRBD1 agrees at 9 bases. V shed 0 bases and J 5 bases; nucleotides not matched to a gene: 6. Germline values: CDR1 SGHRS, CDR2 YFSETQ. This CDR3 has 15 residues. CDR3 sequence: CASSLEGQGVNEQYF. The CDR3 DNA reads as TGCGCCAGCAGCTTGGAGGGACAGGGAGTGAACGAGCAGTACTTC.

This clone was observed a single time. V and J are TRBV13 and TRBJ2-7; 12 positions match TRBD1. Germline lookup yields CDR1 PRHDT and CDR2 FYEKMQ (reference sequence). This CDR3 spans 14 amino acids. V dropped 3 bases and J dropped 4; count of bases not matched to a gene: 1. The CDR3 region is CASSLGQGAYEQYF. CDR3 nucleotides: TGTGCCAGCAGCTTGGGACAGGGGGCTTACGAGCAGTACTTC.

The rearrangement uses TRBV2 and TRBJ2-5; perhaps TRBD1 as D (6 bases). This CDR3 has 16 residues. The germline V gene encodes CDR1 SNHLY and CDR2 FYNNEI. The V and J ends lost 6 bases and 1 base respectively, with 18 bases between them. The CDR3 DNA sequence: TGTGCCAGCAGCGATCTAGATCGGACAGTCCAAGAGACCCAGTACTTC. This sequence encodes CASSDLDRTVQETQYF.

This clone was detected once. The CDR3 DNA reads TGTGCCAGCAGCGTCGCCCTATTTGGGGAGCTGTTTTTT. Translating gives CASSVALFGELFF. The chain carries TRBV9 and TRBJ2-2; D gene ambiguous. There are 13 residues in the CDR3. Trimming took 2 bases from V and 8 from J, leaving 10 bases between them. The germline V gene has CDR1 SGDLS and CDR2 YYNGEE.

The chain couples TRBV7-9 to TRBJ2-7; a weak D match, TRBD2 (5 bases). The CDR3 loop spans 14 amino acids. The germline gives CDR1 SEHNR, CDR2 FQNEAQ (reference sequence). V shed 5 bases and J shed 4 bases, with 15 bases lying between them. Written as DNA, the CDR3 is TGTGCCAGCAGCCACTCGAGGGAACAGTACGAGCAGTACTTC. Protein product: CASSHSREQYEQYF.

The chain couples TRBV27 to TRBJ2-2; D is undetermined. Germline assignment: CDR1 MNHEY and CDR2 SMNVEV (reference sequence). Trimming left V 5 bases short and J 3 bases short, with 13 bases between. This CDR3 has 15 amino acids. CDR3 loop: CASSPLSRDTGELFF. CDR3 DNA: TGTGCCAGCAGTCCCCTAAGCCGAGACACCGGGGAGCTGTTTTTT.

CDR3 residues: CASRTLYYGYTF. In DNA, the CDR3 is TGTGCCAGTAGAACTCTCTACTATGGCTACACCTTC. The chain couples TRBV19 to TRBJ1-2; D is undetermined. There are 12 residues in the CDR3. V dropped 6 bases and J dropped 3 bases, with 8 bases sitting between them. Germline CDR1 LNHDA, CDR2 SQIVND (reference sequence).

This chain joins TRBV6-1 and TRBJ2-5; 10 bases are a match to TRBD2. The germline CDR1 and CDR2 sequences are MNHNS and SASEGT. The CDR3 totals 16 residues. The V segment lost 1 base and the J segment 2 bases; nucleotides outside the gene matches: 4. The CDR3 sequence: CASSEGGAGGQETQYF. DNA for the CDR3: TGTGCCAGCAGTGAAGGTGGAGCGGGGGGGCAAGAGACCCAGTACTTC.

The chain is built from TRBV7-8 and TRBJ2-1, with 11 bases lining up with TRBD1. This CDR3 contains 17 residues. J was trimmed by 5 bases and V by 5 bases; bases with no gene match: 11. CDR1 is SGHVS, CDR2 FQNEAQ, per germline. The CDR3 region has the DNA TGTGCCAGCAGCCGACGGACAGGGGGCTTTCTGGACAATGAGCAGTTCTTC. It specifies CASSRRTGGFLDNEQFF.

The chain recombines TRBV4-2 with TRBJ2-3; TRBD2 matches 12 bases. The V gene end was trimmed by 0 bases and the J gene end by 4 bases; junction bases not matched to a gene: 5. This CDR3 is 17 amino acids long. From germline, CDR1 is LGHNA and CDR2 YNFKEQ. DNA of the CDR3: TGTGCCAGCAGCCAAGAAGGAGCTAGCGGGAGGGCAGATACGCAGTATTTT. This sequence encodes CASSQEGASGRADTQYF.

This clone was counted between two and nine times. The chain employs TRBV2 and TRBJ1-2; no reliable D call. The V gene lost 1 base and the J gene lost 13 bases, with 19 bases spanning the gap. The CDR3 spans 14 residues. Per the germline V gene, CDR1 is SNHLY and CDR2 is FYNNEI. The DNA of the CDR3 is TGTGCCAGCAGTGAAGGAATTGGTGAAGATGCGGGCACCTTC. It is translated as CASSEGIGEDAGTF.

There are a few counts of this clone. DNA of the CDR3: TGTGCCAGCAGCGGACGCGGAGGCCAAGAGACCCAGTACTTC. Its protein is CASSGRGGQETQYF. The chain employs TRBV9 and TRBJ2-5; weak D call: TRBD2 (5 bases). Trimming left V 3 bases short and J 1 base short, with 10 bases between. This CDR3 is built from 14 residues. Germline V gives CDR1 SGDLS, CDR2 YYNGEE.

The rearrangement uses TRBV28 and TRBJ2-5; 8 bases line up with TRBD2. CDR1 and CDR2 from the germline V gene are MDHEN and SYDVKM. The CDR3 length is 15 residues. V lost 7 bases to trimming and J lost 0 bases; unmatched junction nucleotides: 7. In nucleotides, the CDR3 is TGTGCCAGCACTTCGGGGGGGAGCTACCAAGAGACCCAGTACTTC. This gives the protein CASTSGGSYQETQYF.